This T cell receptor (beta chain) was identified during a study of blood T cell repertoires in COVID-19. Study background: Specimens from acute and convalescent COVID-19 originated in the United States, Italy and Spain. Sources were T cells, B-cell-depleted T cells, or PBMCs; the material itself was cDNA or gDNA.

Profiling relied on immunoSEQ multiplex PCR, and the TCRdb table lists in-frame clones only, not all of them. The sample shows 120,000 or so clones, around 80% of them seen only once. CDR1 is MNHEY, CDR2 SVGEGT, per germline. V lost 2 bases, J lost 5 bases, and 15 bases lay in between. The CDR3 runs to 15 residues. The rearrangement joins TRBV6-2 or TRBV6-3 to TRBJ1-2; a possible D gene is TRBD1 (5 bases). The TCR was taken from a man older than 75 with active or convalescent COVID-19. The sample consisted of peripheral blood. CDR3 sequence (DNA): TGTGCCAGCAGTTACACCGGGACTGACTTATATGGCTACACCTTC. Translated, it gives CASSYTGTDLYGYTF.